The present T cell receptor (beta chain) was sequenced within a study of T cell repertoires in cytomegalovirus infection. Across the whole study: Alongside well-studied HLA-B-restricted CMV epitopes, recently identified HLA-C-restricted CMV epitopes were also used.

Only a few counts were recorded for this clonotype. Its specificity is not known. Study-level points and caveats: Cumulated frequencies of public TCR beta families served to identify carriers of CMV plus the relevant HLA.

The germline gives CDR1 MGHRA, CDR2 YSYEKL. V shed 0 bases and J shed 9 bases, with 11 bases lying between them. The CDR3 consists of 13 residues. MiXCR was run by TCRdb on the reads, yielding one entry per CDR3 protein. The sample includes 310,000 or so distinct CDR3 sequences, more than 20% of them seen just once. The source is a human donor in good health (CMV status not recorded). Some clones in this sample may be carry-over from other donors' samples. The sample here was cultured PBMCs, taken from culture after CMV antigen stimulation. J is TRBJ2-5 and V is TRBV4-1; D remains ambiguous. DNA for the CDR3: TGCGCCAGCAGCCAAGAAGACCGGCTGGCCCAGTACTTC. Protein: CASSQEDRLAQYF.